This T cell receptor beta chain emerged from a study of response to subunit inactivated influenza vaccine. Study-level findings and limits: Authors proposed each seasonal influenza vaccination draws in few new T cells.

Germline CDR1 and CDR2: DFQATT and SNEGSKA (reference sequence). V was pared by 4 bases and J by 4 bases, with 10 bases between. CDR3 length: 13 residues. This clonotype was counted at least ten times. Its antigen is not identified. MiXCR, applied by TCRdb to the RT-PCR reads, yields one record per CDR3 protein. The sample has 450,000 to 600,000 distinct CDR3 sequences; under 9% are singletons. This chain uses TRBV20-1 with TRBJ2-2; maybe TRBD1 (5 bases). Specimen: PBMCs from blood, collected less than 30 months after vaccination. This clonotype was obtained from a man aged 50-75 years who received an inactivated influenza vaccine. CDR3 sequence (DNA): TGCAGTGCTACCATTGGGGCCACCGGGGAGCTGTTTTTT. It encodes CSATIGATGELFF.